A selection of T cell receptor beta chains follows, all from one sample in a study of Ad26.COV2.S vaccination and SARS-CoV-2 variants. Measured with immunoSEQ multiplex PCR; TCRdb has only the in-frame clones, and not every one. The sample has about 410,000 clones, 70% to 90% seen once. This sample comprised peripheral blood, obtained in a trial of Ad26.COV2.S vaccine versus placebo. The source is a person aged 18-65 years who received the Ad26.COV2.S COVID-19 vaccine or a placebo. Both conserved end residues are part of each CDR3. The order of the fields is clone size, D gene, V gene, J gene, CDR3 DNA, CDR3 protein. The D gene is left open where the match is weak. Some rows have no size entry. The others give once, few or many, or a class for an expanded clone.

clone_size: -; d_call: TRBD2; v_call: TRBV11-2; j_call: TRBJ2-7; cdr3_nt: TGTGCCAGCAGCCCAGGCCCGGGACTAGCGGGGTACGAGCAGTACTTC; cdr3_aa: CASSPGPGLAGYEQYF
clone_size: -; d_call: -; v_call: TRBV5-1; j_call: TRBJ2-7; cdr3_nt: TGCGCCAGCAGCTTGGGACCCCCCCGGGACGAGCAGTACTTC; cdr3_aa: CASSLGPPRDEQYF
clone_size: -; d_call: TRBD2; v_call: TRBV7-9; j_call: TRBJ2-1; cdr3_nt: TGTGCCAGCAGCCCCAAATCACGACTAGCGGGAGGATCGGATGAGCAGTTCTTC; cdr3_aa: CASSPKSRLAGGSDEQFF
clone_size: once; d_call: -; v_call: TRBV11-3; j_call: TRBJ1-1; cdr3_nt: TGTGCCAGCAGCTTAGATCCGGGGACGAGGGCTTTCTTT; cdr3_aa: CASSLDPGTRAFF
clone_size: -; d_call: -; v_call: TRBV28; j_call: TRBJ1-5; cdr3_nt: TGTGCCAGCAGTTTCAGGAATAGCAATCAGCCCCAGCATTTT; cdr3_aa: CASSFRNSNQPQHF
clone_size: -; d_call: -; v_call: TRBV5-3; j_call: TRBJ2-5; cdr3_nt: TGTGCCAGGTCTCGTGGGTCGAAAGAGACCCAGTACTTC; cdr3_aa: CARSRGSKETQYF
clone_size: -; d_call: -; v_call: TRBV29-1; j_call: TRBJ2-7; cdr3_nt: TGCAGCGTTAAGTGGAATTCCTACGAGCAGTACTTC; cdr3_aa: CSVKWNSYEQYF
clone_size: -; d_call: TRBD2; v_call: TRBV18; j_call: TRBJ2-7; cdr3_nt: TGTGCCAGCTCACCGGGGACTAGCGGGGTCTCCTACGAGCAGTACTTC; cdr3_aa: CASSPGTSGVSYEQYF
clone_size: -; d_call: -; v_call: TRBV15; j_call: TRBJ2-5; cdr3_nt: TGTGCCACCAGCAGAGAAGCGGTACGGGAGACCCAGTACTTC; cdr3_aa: CATSREAVRETQYF
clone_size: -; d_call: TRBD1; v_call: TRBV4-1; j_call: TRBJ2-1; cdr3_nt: TGCGCCAGCCAACTCACGAGGACAGGACCGTACAATGAGCAGTTCTTC; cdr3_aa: CASQLTRTGPYNEQFF
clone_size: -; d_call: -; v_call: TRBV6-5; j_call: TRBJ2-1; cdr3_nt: TGTGCCAGCAGAGGGGGGTTACCTTACAATGAGCAGTTCTTC; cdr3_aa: CASRGGLPYNEQFF
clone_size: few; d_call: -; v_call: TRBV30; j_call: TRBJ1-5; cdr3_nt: TGTGCCTGGAGTGTCTCACGCAATCAGCCCCAGCATTTT; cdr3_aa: CAWSVSRNQPQHF
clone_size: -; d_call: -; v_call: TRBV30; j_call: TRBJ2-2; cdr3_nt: TGTGCCTGGAGTGTACAATTCACCGGGGAGCTGTTTTTT; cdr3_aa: CAWSVQFTGELFF
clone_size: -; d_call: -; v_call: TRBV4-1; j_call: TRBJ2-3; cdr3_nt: TGCGCCAGCAGCCAAGAATCCTGGGCAGATACGCAGTATTTT; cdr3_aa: CASSQESWADTQYF
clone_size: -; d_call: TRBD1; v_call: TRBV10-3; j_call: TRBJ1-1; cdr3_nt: TGTGCCATCAAGGGACAGAGGAACACTGAAGCTTTCTTT; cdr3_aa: CAIKGQRNTEAFF
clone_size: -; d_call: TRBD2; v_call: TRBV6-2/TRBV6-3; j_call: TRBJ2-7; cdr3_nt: TGTGCCAGCAGCCCTGGAGGGACTAGCGGGAGACAAGTGAGCGAGCAGTACTTC; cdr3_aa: CASSPGGTSGRQVSEQYF
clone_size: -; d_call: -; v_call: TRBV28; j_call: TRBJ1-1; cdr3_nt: TGTGCCAGCAGTTTTCAGGGACGGGGCACTGAAGCTTTCTTT; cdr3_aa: CASSFQGRGTEAFF
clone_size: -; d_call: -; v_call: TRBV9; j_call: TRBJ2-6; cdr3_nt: TGTGCCAGCAGCGTAGGAACATCTGGGGCCAACGTCCTGACTTTC; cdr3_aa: CASSVGTSGANVLTF
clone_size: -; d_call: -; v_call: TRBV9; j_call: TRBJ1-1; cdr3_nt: TGTGCCAGCAGCGTAGGGACTTCGGGGACTGAAGCTTTCTTT; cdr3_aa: CASSVGTSGTEAFF
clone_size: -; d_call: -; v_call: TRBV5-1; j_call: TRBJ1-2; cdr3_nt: TGCGCCAGCAGCTACCAGGGACAACGGGTCGATGGCTACACCTTC; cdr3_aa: CASSYQGQRVDGYTF
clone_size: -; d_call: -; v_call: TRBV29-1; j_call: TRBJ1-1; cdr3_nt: TGCAGCGTTGAGCGGCGGGGTCGGAACACTGAAGCTTTCTTT; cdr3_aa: CSVERRGRNTEAFF
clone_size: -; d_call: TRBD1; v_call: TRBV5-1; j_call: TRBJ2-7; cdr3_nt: TGCGCCAGCAGCGGGGGGACAGGAGATTACGAGCAGTACTTC; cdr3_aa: CASSGGTGDYEQYF
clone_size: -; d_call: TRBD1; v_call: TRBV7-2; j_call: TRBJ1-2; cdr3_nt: TGTGCCAGCAGCCCCCAACCGGGACAGGGAGGGGGCTATGGCTACACCTTC; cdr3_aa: CASSPQPGQGGGYGYTF
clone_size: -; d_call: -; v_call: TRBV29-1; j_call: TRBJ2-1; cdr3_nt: TGCAGCGTTGAAACTCCCACAGGGATATCCTACAATGAGCAGTTCTTC; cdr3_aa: CSVETPTGISYNEQFF
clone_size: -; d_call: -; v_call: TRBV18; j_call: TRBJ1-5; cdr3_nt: TGTGCCAGCTCACCCGGGACCGCTAATCAGCCCCAGCATTTT; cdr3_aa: CASSPGTANQPQHF
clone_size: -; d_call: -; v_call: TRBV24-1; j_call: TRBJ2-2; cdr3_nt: TGTGCCACCAGTGAGCAAGCCGGGGAGCTGTTTTTT; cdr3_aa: CATSEQAGELFF
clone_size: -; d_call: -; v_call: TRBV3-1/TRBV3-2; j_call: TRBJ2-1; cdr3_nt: TGTGCCAGCAGCCCCGAAGGGCTCGCCTACAATGAGCAGTTCTTC; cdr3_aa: CASSPEGLAYNEQFF
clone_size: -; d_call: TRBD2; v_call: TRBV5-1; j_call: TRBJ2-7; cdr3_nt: TGCGCCAGCAGCACGAGAAGCGGGGATGCCTACGAGCAGTACTTC; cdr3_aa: CASSTRSGDAYEQYF
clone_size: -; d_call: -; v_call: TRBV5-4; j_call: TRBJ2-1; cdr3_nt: TGTGCCAGCAGCTGGGACCACGAGCAGTTCTTC; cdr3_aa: CASSWDHEQFF
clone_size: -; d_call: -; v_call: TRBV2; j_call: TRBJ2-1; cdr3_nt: TGTGCCAGCGCGAAAGGGGGCTCCTACAATGAGCAGTTCTTC; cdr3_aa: CASAKGGSYNEQFF
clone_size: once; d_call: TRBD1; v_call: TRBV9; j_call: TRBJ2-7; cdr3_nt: TGTGCCAGCAGCGTAGGGACCCCGGGGACAGGGCTTTCGTTCGAGCAGTACTTC; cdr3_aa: CASSVGTPGTGLSFEQYF
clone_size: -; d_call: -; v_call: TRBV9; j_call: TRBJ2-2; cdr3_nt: TGTGCCAGCAGCGTAGCTCCGAACACCGGGGAGCTGTTTTTT; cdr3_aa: CASSVAPNTGELFF
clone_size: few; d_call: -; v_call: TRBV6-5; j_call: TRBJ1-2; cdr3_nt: TGTGCCAGCAGACGGACAGATCCAAACTATGGCTACACCTTC; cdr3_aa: CASRRTDPNYGYTF
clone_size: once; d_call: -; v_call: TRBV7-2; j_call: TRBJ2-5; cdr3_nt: TGTGCCAGCAGCTTCCTCTTGGAGGGGACCCAGTACTTC; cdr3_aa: CASSFLLEGTQYF
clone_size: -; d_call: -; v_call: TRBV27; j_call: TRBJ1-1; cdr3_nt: TGTGCCAGCAGTTTGGGGGGACCGAGCACTGAAGCTTTCTTT; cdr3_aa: CASSLGGPSTEAFF
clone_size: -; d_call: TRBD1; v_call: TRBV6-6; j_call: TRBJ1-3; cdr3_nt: TGTGCCAGCAGTTCGGACAGGGGTAACACCATATATTTT; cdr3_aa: CASSSDRGNTIYF
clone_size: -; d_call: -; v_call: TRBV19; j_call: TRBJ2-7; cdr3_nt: TGTGCCAGTAGTACCCGGGACGGACCCTACGAGCAGTACTTC; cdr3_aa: CASSTRDGPYEQYF
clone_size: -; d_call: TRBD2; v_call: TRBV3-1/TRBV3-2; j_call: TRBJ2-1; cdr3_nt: TGTGCCAGCAGCCAACTTGGACTAGCGGACAATGAGCAGTTCTTC; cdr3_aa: CASSQLGLADNEQFF
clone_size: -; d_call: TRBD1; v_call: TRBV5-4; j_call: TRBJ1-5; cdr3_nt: TGTGCCAGCAGCTTGATGGGGACAGGGCCTCAGCATTTT; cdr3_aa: CASSLMGTGPQHF
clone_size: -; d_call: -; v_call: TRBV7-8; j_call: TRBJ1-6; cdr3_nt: TGTGCCAGCAGCTTAAGAGAAGATTCACCCCTCCACTTT; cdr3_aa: CASSLREDSPLHF
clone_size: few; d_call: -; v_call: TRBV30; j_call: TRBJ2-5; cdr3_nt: TGTGCCTGGAGCGTATTAGAGACCCAGTACTTC; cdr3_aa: CAWSVLETQYF
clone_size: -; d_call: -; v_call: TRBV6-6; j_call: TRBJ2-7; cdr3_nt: TGTGCCAGCAGTTCCACGACAGTAGAACGCTACGAGCAGTACTTC; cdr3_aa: CASSSTTVERYEQYF
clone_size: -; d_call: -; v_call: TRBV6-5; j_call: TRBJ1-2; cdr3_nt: TGTGCCAGCAGTTACGGTGGGGTTTATGGCTACACCTTC; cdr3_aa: CASSYGGVYGYTF
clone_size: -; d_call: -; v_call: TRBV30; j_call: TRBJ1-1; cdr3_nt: TGTGCCTGGAGTGTACGAGGCGCTGAAGCTTTCTTT; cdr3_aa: CAWSVRGAEAFF
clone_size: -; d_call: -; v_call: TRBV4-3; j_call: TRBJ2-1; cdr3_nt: TGCGCCAGCAGCTATGCCGGGACTCTCTCCTACAATGAGCAGTTCTTC; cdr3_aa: CASSYAGTLSYNEQFF
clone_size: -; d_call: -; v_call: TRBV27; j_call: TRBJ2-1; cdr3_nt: TGTGCCAGCGGGGCTAATGATTTTTGGGGTTACAATGAGCAGTTCTTC; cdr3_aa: CASGANDFWGYNEQFF
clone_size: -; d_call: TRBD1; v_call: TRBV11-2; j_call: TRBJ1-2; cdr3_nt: TGTGCCAGCAGCCGGAGGGGACAGGGGTACCACTATGGCTACACCTTC; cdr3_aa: CASSRRGQGYHYGYTF
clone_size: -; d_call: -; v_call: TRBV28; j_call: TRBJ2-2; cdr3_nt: TGTGCCAGCAGTTTCATCCCCTACTGGGCTGACGGGGAGCTGTTTTTT; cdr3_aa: CASSFIPYWADGELFF
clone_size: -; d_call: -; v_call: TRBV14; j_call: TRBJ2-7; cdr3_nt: TGTGCCAGCAGCCAAGTTGATCGTCGGGACGCCCGACGTATACAATCCTACGAGCAGTACTTC; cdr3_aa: CASSQVDRRDARRIQSYEQYF
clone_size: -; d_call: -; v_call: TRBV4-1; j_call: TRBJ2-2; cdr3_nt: TGCGCCAGCAGCCAAGATCCCGGGAACACCGGGGAGCTGTTTTTT; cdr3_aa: CASSQDPGNTGELFF
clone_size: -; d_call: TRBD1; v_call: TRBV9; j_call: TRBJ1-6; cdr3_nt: TGTGCCAGCAGCGCTCAACAGGGGCTAAATTCACCCCTCCACTTT; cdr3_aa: CASSAQQGLNSPLHF
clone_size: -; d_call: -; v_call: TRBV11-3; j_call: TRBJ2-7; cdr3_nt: TGTGCCAGCAGCTTAGCCCTAGGCAACGAGCAGTACTTC; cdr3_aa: CASSLALGNEQYF
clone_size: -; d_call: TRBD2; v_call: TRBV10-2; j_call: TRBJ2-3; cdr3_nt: TGCGCCACCGAAAAGCGGGAAGCAGATACGCAGTATTTT; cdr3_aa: CATEKREADTQYF